This T cell receptor beta chain was sequenced during a study of blood T cell repertoires in COVID-19. Study details: Italy, Spain and the United States were the sources of the convalescent and acute COVID-19 samples.

Germline CDR1 reads MGHRA; CDR2 reads YSYEKL. This CDR3 is built from 16 residues. The V gene end was trimmed by 2 bases and the J gene end by 6 bases; junction bases not matched to a gene: 9. Using immunoSEQ multiplex PCR, the repertoire was profiled, and TCRdb retains in-frame clones only, with some absent. In the table there are approximately 200,000 clones, around 83% of which are singletons. The chain recombines TRBV4-1 with TRBJ2-4; TRBD1 matches 8 bases. Sample: peripheral blood. This receptor was taken from a man aged 35 to 55 with acute or convalescent COVID-19. The CDR3, as DNA: TGCGCCAGCAGCCAAAATACCGGGACAGGAGGAAACATTCAGTACTTC. Translating gives CASSQNTGTGGNIQYF.